The clone carrying this T cell receptor (beta chain) was detected many times. This entry is derived from a study of T-cell memory formation after mild COVID-19. V lost 7 bases, J lost 1 base, and 11 bases lay in between. The CDR3 loop spans 13 amino acids. TCRdb processed the 5' RACE reads anew with MiXCR; each CDR3 protein has one entry. The table includes 550,000 to 650,000 distinct CDR3 sequences, 17% detected once. This TCR came from an adult woman who had mild COVID-19 (a few samples of this study predate the infection). Cell type and time point are not known. The chain carries TRBV12-3 or TRBV12-4 and TRBJ2-7; possibly TRBD1 or TRBD2 for D (5 bases each). Source material: PBMCs or a T cell subset sorted from them (not recorded which). CDR3: CASTLGGSYEQYF. CDR3 nucleotides: TGTGCCAGCACCCTTGGGGGTTCCTACGAGCAGTACTTC.